This T cell receptor (beta chain) was documented in a study of patients and donors after allogeneic stem cell transplantation (dated by TCRdb to the early 2020s). Preparation of the library involved RT-PCR. The sequencer was a NextSeq 550. TCRdb's own reprocessing of the public reads used fastp at Q25 and MiXCR and kept productive beta chains. Every CDR3 protein is listed once, alongside the most common genes and DNA of its rows. This sample gives about 57,000 distinct CDR3 sequences in total; less than 15% of them show up just once. The ten largest make up roughly a third of the sample. Spanning cysteine to phenylalanine, the CDR3 consists of 16 amino acids. The retained sequence is limited to the CDR3, 48 bases, with the frame set at the first base. Trimming removed 7 bases from V and 5 bases from J, leaving 20 bases between the germline ends. CDR1 and CDR2, per the germline V gene, are SGHAT and FQNNGV.

As concerns this clonotype: Its recognized antigen is unknown. Base qualities are not recorded, but no much larger clone differs from it by a single base.

The TCR originated in a human donor who was either an allogeneic HSCT recipient or a stem cell or donor lymphocyte infusion donor (not recorded which). It is not recorded whose cells these are; they may come from a transplant donor. Sequences were obtained from blood, either unsorted or a sorted T cell fraction (not recorded which). Recombination joined TRBV11-2 with TRBJ2-2; the D call is tentative, TRBD1 or TRBD2, as each matches 5 bases. The CDR3 in this case is CASNLRDDSKTGELFF. The DNA reads as follows: TGTGCCAGCAACCTCAGGGACGATTCTAAGACCGGGGAGCTGTTTTTT. The CDR3 plus the reference TRBV11-2 and TRBJ2-2 genes for the other parts give the full variable domain: EAGVAQSPRYKIIEKRQSVAFWCNPISGHATLYWYQQILGQGPKLLIQFQNNGVVDDSQLPKDRFSAERLKGVDSTLKIQPAKLEDSAVYLCASNLRDDSKTGELFFGEGSRLTVL.